A selection of T cell receptor beta chains follows, all from one sample in a study of cytomegalovirus exposure and HLA in healthy donors. Here immunoSEQ multiplex PCR was the method, and the copy in TCRdb shows in-frame clones only, minus some. The table records hundreds of thousands of clones, around nine tenths of them present only once. Sequenced sample: PBMCs. The origin of the receptors is a man aged 18 to 30 in good health and CMV-seronegative. Both conserved end residues are part of each CDR3. D genes are given only for firm matches. Size tells how often a clone was seen (once, few, many) or the class of an expanded clone, and some rows leave it out.

>TRBJ1-2|TRBV6-5|-|-
CASSYDRTGRGYTF
TGTGCCAGCAGTTACGACAGGACGGGTCGCGGCTACACCTTC
>TRBJ2-1|TRBV6-6|-|TRBD1
CASIEGTGGGGEQFF
TGTGCCAGCATCGAAGGGACAGGGGGTGGAGGTGAGCAGTTCTTC
>TRBJ1-4|TRBV5-1|once|TRBD1
CASSGRTGINEKLFF
TGCGCCAGCAGCGGTAGGACAGGGATTAATGAAAAACTGTTTTTT
>TRBJ1-5|TRBV4-3|-|-
CASSQDGGDQPQHF
TGCGCCAGCAGCCAAGATGGGGGGGATCAGCCCCAGCATTTT
>TRBJ2-7|TRBV27|-|-
CASSPQGFYEQYF
TGTGCCAGCAGTCCACAGGGTTTCTACGAGCAGTACTTC
>TRBJ1-1|TRBV5-6|few|-
CASSPAGGMNTEAFF
TGTGCCAGCAGTCCCGCGGGCGGCATGAACACTGAAGCTTTCTTT
>TRBJ1-4|TRBV10-3|-|-
CAISGAGAEKLFF
TGTGCCATCAGTGGGGCGGGAGCCGAAAAACTGTTTTTT
>TRBJ2-5|TRBV11-2|-|TRBD2
CASSSSGGRTKTQYF
TGTGCCAGCAGCTCGAGCGGGGGCAGGACGAAGACCCAGTACTTC
>TRBJ1-4|TRBV18|few|TRBD1
CASSPSGTANEKLFF
TGTGCCAGCTCACCATCCGGGACAGCTAATGAAAAACTGTTTTTT
>TRBJ2-7|TRBV11-2|-|TRBD1
CASSLGTGVNEQYF
TGTGCCAGCAGCTTAGGGACAGGGGTTAACGAGCAGTACTTC
>TRBJ1-1|TRBV28|-|-
CASRTGGTEAFF
TGTGCCAGCAGGACCGGGGGCACTGAAGCTTTCTTT
>TRBJ2-5|TRBV2|-|TRBD2
CASSGASGSVGETQYF
TGTGCCAGCAGTGGGGCTAGCGGGAGTGTGGGGGAGACCCAGTACTTC